The 22 T cell receptor beta chains given below trace back to one sample, sequenced in a study of T cells in tuberculosis. This sample's time point: new active TB diagnosis, blood taken before or within 7 days of starting treatment. Sequencing used immunoSEQ multiplex PCR; TCRdb keeps in-frame clones, though not all of them. The sample carries 25,000 to 35,000 clones, around 92% recorded once. The material was PBMCs, obtained at tuberculosis diagnosis. These receptors came from an adult with tuberculosis. Some clones in this sample may be carry-over from other donors' samples.

The CDR3 loop is CATSRKSTGSYNEQFF. The CDR3 DNA sequence: TGTGCCACCAGCAGGAAATCCACAGGGTCCTACAATGAGCAGTTCTTC. J is TRBJ2-1 and V is TRBV15; possibly TRBD1 for D (6 bases). The length of the CDR3 is 16 residues. V was shortened by 3 bases and J by 1 base, with 13 bases between the two germline ends. CDR1 and CDR2 from the germline V gene are LNHNV and YYDKDF (reference sequence). Full variable domain (rest looked up from reference TRBV15 and TRBJ2-1): DAMVIQNPRYQVTQFGKPVTLSCSQTLNHNVMYWYQQKSSQAPKLLFHYYDKDFNNEADTPDNFQSRRPNTSFCFLDIRSPGLGDTAMYLCATSRKSTGSYNEQFFGPGTRLTVL.

This clone was found once. The gene calls are TRBV19 and TRBJ2-2; 7 bases match TRBD1. The germline V gene has CDR1 LNHDA and CDR2 SQIVND (reference sequence). The CDR3 extends over 15 amino acids. V dropped 2 bases and J dropped 3; count of bases not matched to a gene: 3. The CDR3 loop is CASSIRGHDTGELFF. DNA of the CDR3: TGTGCCAGTAGTATAAGGGGGCACGACACCGGGGAGCTGTTTTTT. Full variable domain (remainder filled in from reference TRBV19 and TRBJ2-2): DGGITQSPKYLFRKEGQNVTLSCEQNLNHDAMYWYRQDPGQGLRLIYYSQIVNDFQKGDIAEGYSVSREKKESFPLTVTSAQKNPTAFYLCASSIRGHDTGELFFGEGSRLTVL.

The genes are TRBV10-3 and TRBJ2-2, with TRBD2 identical over 11 bases. Germline V gives CDR1 ENHRY, CDR2 SYGVKD. The CDR3 length is 16 residues. V shed 8 bases, J shed 7 bases, and the junction held 12 bases outside the gene matches. CDR3 residues: CAIGTTSGAWGGELFF. DNA of the CDR3: TGTGCCATCGGAACGACTAGCGGGGCTTGGGGCGGGGAGCTGTTTTTT.

The chain recombines TRBV4-1 with TRBJ1-3; D not certain. This CDR3 is built from 15 residues. Trimming took 0 bases from V and 4 from J, leaving 10 bases between them. Looked up from germline, CDR1 is MGHRA and CDR2 is YSYEKL. CDR3 bases: TGCGCCAGCAGCCAAGATCCACAGTACGGAAACACCATATATTTT. Translating it yields CASSQDPQYGNTIYF.

This clone was detected only once. This chain joins TRBV27 and TRBJ2-1; 9 bases are shared with TRBD1. CDR3 length: 13 residues. V shed 7 bases and J 8 bases; nucleotides not matched to a gene: 6. Germline assignment: CDR1 MNHEY and CDR2 SMNVEV (reference sequence). The CDR3 loop is CASKGTGFDEQFF. The CDR3 region has the DNA TGTGCCAGCAAGGGGACAGGGTTTGATGAGCAGTTCTTC.

The chain couples TRBV4-2 to TRBJ1-2; maybe TRBD1 (6 bases). The CDR3 runs 13 residues. In germline, CDR1 is LGHNA, CDR2 YNFKEQ. The V gene lost 4 bases and the J gene lost 7 bases, with 13 bases spanning the gap. The CDR3 loop reads CASSRDETGGYTF. Here the CDR3 DNA reads TGTGCCAGCAGCCGAGACGAGACAGGTGGCTACACCTTC.

The chain uses TRBV29-1 and TRBJ1-3; D gene uncertain. Per the germline V gene, CDR1 is SQVTM and CDR2 is ANQGSEA. Deletions cut 6 bases from V and 4 bases from J, with 19 bases between. This CDR3 spans 15 amino acids. This CDR3 is CSVAGERAAGNTIYF. The CDR3 nucleotides read TGCAGCGTAGCCGGGGAGCGGGCGGCGGGAAACACCATATATTTT.

The genes are TRBV6-5 and TRBJ2-1; TRBD1 is a possible D gene (6 bases). Deletions cut 6 bases from V and 5 bases from J, with 11 bases between. Germline CDR1 MNHEY, CDR2 SVGAGI. The CDR3 runs to 13 residues. The CDR3 DNA is TGTGCCAGCAGGCTGACAGGAAACAATGAGCAGTTCTTC. It codes for CASRLTGNNEQFF.

The genes are TRBV25-1 and TRBJ1-4; TRBD1 might be the D (5 bases). The CDR3 loop spans 14 amino acids. Between the trimmed V and J ends, which lost 8 bases and 4 bases, there was a span of 14 bases. Germline V lookup: CDR1 MGHDK, CDR2 SYGVNS. CDR3 residues: CASLCGTRNEKLFF. The CDR3 region has the DNA TGTGCCAGCCTCTGCGGGACCCGTAATGAAAAACTGTTTTTT.

The gene calls are TRBV6-5 and TRBJ2-1, with 9 bases that match TRBD2. With 0 bases clipped from V and 8 bases from J, the junction kept 5 bases outside the gene matches. This CDR3 contains 15 residues. CDR1 is MNHEY and CDR2 is SVGAGI in the germline V gene. The CDR3: CASSYSRLAGHEQFF. The CDR3, as DNA: TGTGCCAGCAGTTACTCGCGGCTAGCGGGGCATGAGCAGTTCTTC.

The V and J genes are TRBV29-1 and TRBJ2-7; TRBD1 matches at 7 bases. J was trimmed by 2 bases and V by 1 base; bases with no gene match: 14. The CDR3 spans 17 residues. Germline CDR1 SQVTM, CDR2 ANQGSEA. CDR3 amino acids: CSVEGVEQGLGPYEQYF. The CDR3 nucleotides read TGCAGCGTTGAAGGGGTGGAACAGGGGCTGGGTCCCTACGAGCAGTACTTC.

The rearrangement uses TRBV19 and TRBJ1-2, with TRBD1 identical over 7 bases. The CDR3 length is 13 residues. The germline V gene has CDR1 LNHDA and CDR2 SQIVND (reference sequence). Unmatched junction bases numbered 4, after V lost 5 bases and J lost 4 bases. The CDR3 coding sequence is TGTGCCAGTAGTTACGGGACAGCCTATGGCTACACCTTC. It specifies CASSYGTAYGYTF.

The chain employs TRBV5-1 and TRBJ1-4, with 8 positions matching TRBD1. The length of the CDR3 is 14 residues. Germline V CDR1 and CDR2: SGHRS, YFSETQ. The J segment lost 10 bases and the V segment lost 4 bases, leaving 9 bases of the junction unmatched. Here the CDR3 reads CASSPTGQAGKLFF. The CDR3 DNA is TGCGCCAGCAGCCCAACGGGACAGGCGGGAAAACTGTTTTTT.

The chain uses TRBV19 and TRBJ2-3; tentatively, D is TRBD2 (6 bases). The V gene's germline CDR1 is LNHDA and CDR2 SQIVND (reference sequence). The CDR3 contains 14 residues. Trimming stripped 4 bases from V and 4 bases from J, with 12 bases between. The CDR3 loop reads CASSTGTASDTQYF. CDR3 DNA sequence: TGTGCCAGTAGTACCGGGACTGCATCAGATACGCAGTATTTT.

The V and J genes are TRBV19 and TRBJ2-2; 9 bases are shared with TRBD1. V trimming: 5 bases; J trimming: 5 bases; junction bases outside the gene matches: 6. Germline CDR1 is LNHDA and CDR2 is SQIVND (reference sequence). This CDR3 region has 15 residues. In DNA, the CDR3 is TGTGCCAGTAGTCTCCGGGACAGGGCTACCGGGGAGCTGTTTTTT. It specifies CASSLRDRATGELFF.

The V and J genes are TRBV29-1 and TRBJ2-3; D possibly corresponds to TRBD1 (5 bases). Germline-derived CDR1 and CDR2 are SQVTM and ANQGSEA. The CDR3 is 12 residues long. V lost 6 bases and J 2 bases, leaving 9 bases between the germline ends. The CDR3 DNA is TGCAGCGTAGGGGATCACACAGATACGCAGTATTTT. Protein product: CSVGDHTDTQYF.

The sample holds one count of this clone. The V call is TRBV19, the J call TRBJ2-1, with 7 bases aligning to TRBD1. The V segment lost 4 bases and the J segment 5 bases; nucleotides outside the gene matches: 5. Germline-derived CDR1 and CDR2 are LNHDA and SQIVND (reference sequence). This CDR3 has 14 amino acids. CDR3 in DNA: TGTGCCAGTAGTAGGGGACAGACGAACAATGAGCAGTTCTTC. Amino acid sequence: CASSRGQTNNEQFF.

The chain recombines TRBV7-9 with TRBJ2-3, with D tentatively TRBD1 (6 bases). Germline assignment: CDR1 SEHNR and CDR2 FQNEAQ (reference sequence). Trimming took 11 bases from V and 2 from J, leaving 14 bases between them. The CDR3 covers 13 residues. Written as DNA, the CDR3 is TGTGCCGGCCAGGACAGACACACAGATACGCAGTATTTT. Its translation: CAGQDRHTDTQYF.

The chain employs TRBV28 and TRBJ2-2; D is uncertain. The CDR3 spans 15 residues. V lost 6 bases to trimming and J lost 4 bases, with 15 bases between them. Germline V gives CDR1 MDHEN, CDR2 SYDVKM. The CDR3: CASSNAGPFTGELFF. CDR3 DNA: TGTGCCAGCAGCAACGCTGGCCCTTTCACCGGGGAGCTGTTTTTT.

The chain combines TRBV29-1 with TRBJ2-7; D is ambiguous. V was shortened by 2 bases and J by 5 bases, with 7 bases between the two germline ends. The CDR3 is made up of 11 amino acids. The germline CDR1 and CDR2 sequences are SQVTM and ANQGSEA. The CDR3 DNA reads TGCAGCGTTGAATTTGTCGACGAGCAGTACTTC. This translates into CSVEFVDEQYF.

The V call is TRBV2, the J call TRBJ1-2; 11 nucleotides match TRBD1. Trimming cost V 4 bases and J 2 bases; bases outside gene matches: 9. The CDR3 is 17 amino acids. The germline V gene has CDR1 SNHLY and CDR2 FYNNEI. The chain's CDR3 is CASSAGTGGGLNYGYTF. The CDR3 nucleotides are TGTGCCAGCAGTGCTGGGACAGGGGGAGGTTTGAACTATGGCTACACCTTC.

V and J are TRBV29-1 and TRBJ2-3; 7 bases line up with TRBD2. The CDR3 sequence is 14 residues long. The ends lost 3 bases at V and 1 base at J; junction bases unmatched: 4. From germline, CDR1 is SQVTM and CDR2 ANQGSEA. The CDR3 nucleotides are TGCAGCGTTGATGATAGCGGGCGCACAGATACGCAGTATTTT. Its protein product is CSVDDSGRTDTQYF.